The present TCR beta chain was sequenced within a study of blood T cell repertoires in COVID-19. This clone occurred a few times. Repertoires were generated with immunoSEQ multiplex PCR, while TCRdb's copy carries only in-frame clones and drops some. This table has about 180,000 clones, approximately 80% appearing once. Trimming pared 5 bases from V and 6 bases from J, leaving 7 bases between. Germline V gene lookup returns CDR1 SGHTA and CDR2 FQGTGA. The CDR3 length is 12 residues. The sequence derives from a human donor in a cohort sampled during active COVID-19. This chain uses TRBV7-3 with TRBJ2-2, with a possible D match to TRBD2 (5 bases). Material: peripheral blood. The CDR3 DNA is TGTGCCAGCAGCCTGGGAGCCGGGGAGCTGTTTTTT. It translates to CASSLGAGELFF.